This entry lists 3 T cell receptor beta chains sequenced from one sample in a study of beta chain features in type 1 diabetes (dated by TCRdb to 2016 to 2019). The library relied on the immunoSEQ multiplex PCR assay. The entire isolated RNA was reverse transcribed using the High Capacity cDNA Reverse Transcription Kit, and thus expressed TCRB transcripts were sequenced. Sourced from immuneACCESS, this table was stored by TCRdb with only in-frame sequences that have V and J called. A share of the clones is absent; for the studies checked, an unresolved V gene accounts for under half, and the remainder has no known explanation. Recorded for this sample are about 260,000 clones; 55% to 70% of them occurred a single time. 0.053% of the sample is held by the ten biggest clonotypes. The material sequenced was naive CD4+ T cells from blood. The sample's cell subset or site label is to be understood as: true naive CD4+ T cells. The receptor set was obtained from a man aged 30 to 39 in good health.

This clone was seen just once. The chain links TRBV4-3 to TRBJ2-1, with unresolved D. V was pared by 0 bases and J by 2 bases, with 11 bases between. Germline CDR1 LGHNA, CDR2 YSLEER. The length of the CDR3 is 16 residues. The chain's CDR3 is CASSQDILIPYNEQFF. CDR3 sequence (DNA): TGCGCCAGCAGCCAAGATATCCTAATACCCTACAATGAGCAGTTCTTC.

The chain carries TRBV27 and TRBJ2-7; D might be TRBD1 (5 bases). The germline V gene encodes CDR1 MNHEY and CDR2 SMNVEV (reference sequence). This CDR3 has 13 amino acids. V lost 5 bases and J lost 5, with 13 bases in between. The CDR3 is CASSLAKGNEQYF. The CDR3 DNA is TGTGCCAGCAGTCTCGCCAAGGGGAACGAGCAGTACTTC.

The genes are TRBV9 and TRBJ2-7; tentatively, D is TRBD1 (5 bases). Germline lookup yields CDR1 SGDLS and CDR2 YYNGEE. The ends were cut back, 2 bases at V and 2 bases at J, with 11 bases in the middle. The length of the CDR3 is 14 residues. The DNA for the CDR3 is TGTGCCAGCAGCGTCCAGGCAGGGACCTACGAGCAGTACTTC. Its protein product is CASSVQAGTYEQYF.